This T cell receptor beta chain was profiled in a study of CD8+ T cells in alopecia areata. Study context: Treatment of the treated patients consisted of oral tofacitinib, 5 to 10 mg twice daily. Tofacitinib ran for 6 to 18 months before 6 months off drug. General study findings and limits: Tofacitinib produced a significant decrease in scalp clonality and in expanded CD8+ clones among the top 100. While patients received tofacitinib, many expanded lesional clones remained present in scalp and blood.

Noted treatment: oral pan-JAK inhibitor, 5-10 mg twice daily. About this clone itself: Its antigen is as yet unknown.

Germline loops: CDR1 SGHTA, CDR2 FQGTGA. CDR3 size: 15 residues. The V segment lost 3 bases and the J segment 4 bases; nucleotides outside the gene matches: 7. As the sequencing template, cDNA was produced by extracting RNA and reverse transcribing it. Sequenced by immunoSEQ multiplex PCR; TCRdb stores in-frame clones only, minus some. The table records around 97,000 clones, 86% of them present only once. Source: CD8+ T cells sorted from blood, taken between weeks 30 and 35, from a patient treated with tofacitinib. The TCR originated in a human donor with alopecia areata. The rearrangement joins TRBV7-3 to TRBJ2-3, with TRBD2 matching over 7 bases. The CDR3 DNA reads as TGTGCCAGCAGCTTGACGGCGGGAGCTGCAGATACGCAGTATTTT. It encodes CASSLTAGAADTQYF. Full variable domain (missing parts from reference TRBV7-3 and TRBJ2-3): GAGVSQTPSNKVTEKGKYVELRCDPISGHTALYWYRQSLGQGPEFLIYFQGTGAADDSGLPNDRFFAVRPEGSVSTLKIQRTERGDSAVYLCASSLTAGAADTQYFGPGTRLTVL.